This note documents a single T cell receptor (beta chain) sequence. This record belongs to a study of blood T cell repertoires in COVID-19. Overall study: PBMCs, B-cell-depleted T cells, or T cells provided the cDNA or gDNA that made up the material.

After removal of 2 bases from V and 9 bases from J, the junction contained 4 bases not matched to a gene. The germline V gene has CDR1 MDHEN and CDR2 SYDVKM. The CDR3 is 13 residues long. The protocol was immunoSEQ multiplex PCR, while the TCRdb copy is restricted to in-frame clones and leaves out a portion. This table has some 490,000 clones, about 88% appearing once. The clonotype comes from a woman aged 55-70 years who had recovered from COVID-19. The J gene is TRBJ2-7, the V gene TRBV28; 10 bases are shared with TRBD1. Source material: PBMCs or T cells enriched from blood (not recorded which). CDR3 coding DNA: TGTGCCAGCAGTTTAGACAGGGGGCTCGGGCAGTACGTC. Its protein product is CASSLDRGLGQYV.